Below are 10 T cell receptor beta chains sequenced from a single sample in a study of blood T cell repertoires in COVID-19. Some clones are missing from TCRdb's copy, which holds only in-frame ones; the method was immunoSEQ multiplex PCR. Of more than 95,000 clones listed, around 86% are singletons. Sequenced input: peripheral blood. The receptors here all came from a middle-aged man with acute or convalescent COVID-19.

This clone was seen a handful of times. The chain combines TRBV5-4 with TRBJ2-2, with TRBD1 identical over 7 bases. From germline, CDR1 is SGHNT and CDR2 YYREEE (reference sequence). Germline trimming cut 4 bases from V and 4 bases from J; bases unmatched to any gene: 10. The CDR3 covers 16 residues. CDR3 loop: CASSTETGSATGELFF. CDR3 DNA: TGTGCCAGCAGCACCGAGACAGGGTCCGCCACCGGGGAGCTGTTTTTT.

This chain connects TRBV13 to TRBJ2-7, with 9 positions matching TRBD2. Per the germline V gene, CDR1 is PRHDT and CDR2 is FYEKMQ (reference sequence). This CDR3 is 22 amino acids long. The junction had 28 bases not matched to a gene; V was cut back by 7 bases and J by 0 bases. Here the CDR3 reads CASTHRWRTRLADGQSSYEQYF. The CDR3, as DNA: TGTGCCAGCACCCACCGTTGGAGGACCCGACTAGCGGACGGACAGAGCTCCTACGAGCAGTACTTC.

The chain couples TRBV5-1 to TRBJ2-3; 8 nucleotides line up with TRBD2. Germline loops: CDR1 SGHRS, CDR2 YFSETQ. The CDR3 is 16 amino acids. The V segment lost 1 base and the J segment 0 bases; nucleotides outside the gene matches: 4. The CDR3 protein is CASSLNAGGSTDTQYF. For the CDR3, the DNA is TGCGCCAGCAGCTTGAACGCGGGGGGTAGCACAGATACGCAGTATTTT.

The rearrangement uses TRBV7-9 and TRBJ2-2; 7 nucleotides align to TRBD2. Germline V lookup: CDR1 SEHNR, CDR2 FQNEAQ (reference sequence). This CDR3 has 13 residues. Trimming removed 11 bases from V and 4 bases from J; junction bases left unmatched: 7. The CDR3 DNA is TGTGCCGCTCCGGGACTACGCACCGGGGAGCTGTTTTTT. It codes for CAAPGLRTGELFF.

CDR3 sequence (DNA): TGTGCCAGCAGTCCTGGGAGTCATGACTACGAGCAGTACTTC. The encoded protein is CASSPGSHDYEQYF. The chain links TRBV27 to TRBJ2-7; D possibly corresponds to TRBD2 (5 bases). V dropped 5 bases and J dropped 3 bases, with 14 bases sitting between them. In germline, CDR1 is MNHEY, CDR2 SMNVEV (reference sequence). This CDR3 contains 14 residues.

The chain has TRBV5-1 and TRBJ2-3; 8 bases are a match to TRBD2. V dropped 1 base and J dropped 0; count of bases not matched to a gene: 16. The CDR3 sequence is 20 residues long. CDR1 is SGHRS and CDR2 is YFSETQ in the germline V gene. CDR3 region: CASSLLGFSGTELSTDTQYF. The CDR3 DNA is TGCGCCAGCAGCTTGCTGGGATTTAGCGGGACCGAACTGAGCACAGATACGCAGTATTTT.

This clone was counted between two and nine times. The chain joins TRBV7-9 to TRBJ1-2; TRBD1 matches 8 bases. CDR3 length: 15 amino acids. Losses at the gene ends were 1 base for V and 3 bases for J; bases not matched to a gene: 4. In germline, CDR1 is SEHNR, CDR2 FQNEAQ (reference sequence). This CDR3 is CASSLGLGQDYGYTF. The CDR3 region has the DNA TGTGCCAGCAGCTTAGGCTTGGGACAGGACTATGGCTACACCTTC.

The chain joins TRBV7-9 to TRBJ1-1; D uncertain. V lost 3 bases and J lost 1, with 9 bases in between. The CDR3 covers 14 residues. Germline V lookup: CDR1 SEHNR, CDR2 FQNEAQ (reference sequence). CDR3 nucleotides: TGTGCCAGCAGCTTCGCAGGTCCGAACACTGAAGCTTTCTTT. Translated, it gives CASSFAGPNTEAFF.

The V and J genes are TRBV6-6 and TRBJ1-1, with TRBD1 matching over 7 bases. With 5 bases clipped from V and 4 bases from J, the junction kept 7 bases outside the gene matches. Germline CDR1 is MNHNY and CDR2 is SVGAGI (reference sequence). The CDR3 runs 14 residues. CDR3 in DNA: TGTGCCAGCAGTCCCGCCAGACAGGGCACTGAAGCTTTCTTT. It codes for CASSPARQGTEAFF.

The V gene is TRBV7-9, the J gene TRBJ1-1; 7 nucleotides line up with TRBD1. V lost 1 base, J lost 4 bases, and 3 bases stayed unmatched. Germline CDR1 reads SEHNR; CDR2 reads FQNEAQ (reference sequence). The CDR3 runs to 14 residues. This chain's CDR3 is CASSLEGARTEAFF. The CDR3 DNA sequence: TGTGCCAGCAGCTTAGAGGGGGCGCGCACTGAAGCTTTCTTT.